Sequencing of this TCR beta chain was carried out in a study of T cells in Graves' hyperthyroidism and ophthalmopathy. Study-wide results and limits: The model forecast ophthalmopathy, anticipating it by a median about 6.5 months before onset.

Germline assignment: CDR1 SGHDT and CDR2 YYEEEE. The CDR3 is 12 amino acids. The V segment lost 4 bases and the J segment 5 bases; nucleotides outside the gene matches: 3. TCR beta CDR3 sequences were amplified from RNA transcripts. HTBI primers were used for first-round RT-PCR of the TCR CDR3. TCRdb independently ran MiXCR on the multiplex PCR reads; one entry per CDR3 protein. The sample has under 650,000 distinct CDR3 sequences, around 16% seen once. This clonotype has at least ten counts. Its antigen is as yet unknown. J is TRBJ2-7 and V is TRBV5-6, with 7 bases that match TRBD2. Sample: blood. The source is a woman aged 25 to 39 with Graves' hyperthyroidism. The CDR3 DNA follows: TGTGCCAGCAGCCAGGGACTAAACGAGCAGTACTTC. Protein: CASSQGLNEQYF.